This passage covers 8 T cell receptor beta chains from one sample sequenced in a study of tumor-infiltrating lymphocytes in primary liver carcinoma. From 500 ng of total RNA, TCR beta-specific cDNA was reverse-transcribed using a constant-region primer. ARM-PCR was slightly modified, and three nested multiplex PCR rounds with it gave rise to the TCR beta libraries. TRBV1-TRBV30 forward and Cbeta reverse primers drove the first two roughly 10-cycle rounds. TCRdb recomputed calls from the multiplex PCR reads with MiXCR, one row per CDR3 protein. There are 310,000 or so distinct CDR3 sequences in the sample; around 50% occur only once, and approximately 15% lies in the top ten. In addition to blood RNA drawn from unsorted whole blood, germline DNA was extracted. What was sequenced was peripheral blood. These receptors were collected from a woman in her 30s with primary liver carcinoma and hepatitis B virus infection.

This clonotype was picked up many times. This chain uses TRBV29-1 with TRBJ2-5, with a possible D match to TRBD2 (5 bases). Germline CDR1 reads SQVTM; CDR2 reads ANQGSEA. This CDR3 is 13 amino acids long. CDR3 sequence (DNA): TGCAGTGGGAAGGAGGATCTACAAGAGACCCAGTACTTC. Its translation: CSGKEDLQETQYF.

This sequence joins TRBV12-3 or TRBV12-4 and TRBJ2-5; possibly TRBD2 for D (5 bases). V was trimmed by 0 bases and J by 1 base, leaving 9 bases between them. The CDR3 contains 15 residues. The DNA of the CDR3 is TGTGCCAGCAGTTTAGCTCTAGCAAGCCAAGAGACCCAGTACTTC. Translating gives CASSLALASQETQYF.

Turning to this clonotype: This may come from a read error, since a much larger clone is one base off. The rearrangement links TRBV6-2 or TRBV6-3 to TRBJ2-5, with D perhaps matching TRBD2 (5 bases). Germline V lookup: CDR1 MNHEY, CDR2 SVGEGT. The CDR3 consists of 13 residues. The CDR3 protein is CVSTIGTEAAQYF. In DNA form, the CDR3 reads TGTGTCAGCACGATAGGAACCGAAGCGGCCCAGTACTTC.

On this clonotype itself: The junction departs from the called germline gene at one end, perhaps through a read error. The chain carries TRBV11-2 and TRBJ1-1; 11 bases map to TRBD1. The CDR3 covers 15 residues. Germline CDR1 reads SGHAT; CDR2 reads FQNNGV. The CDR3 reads CTSSLRTGGSTEAFF. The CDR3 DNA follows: TGTACCAGCAGCTTAAGGACAGGGGGCTCCACTGAAGCTTTCTTT.

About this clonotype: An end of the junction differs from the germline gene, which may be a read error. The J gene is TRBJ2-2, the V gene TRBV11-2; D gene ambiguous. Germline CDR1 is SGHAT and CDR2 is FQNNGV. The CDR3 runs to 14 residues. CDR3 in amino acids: CAISLLVGTGELFF. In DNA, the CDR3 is TGTGCCATCAGCTTACTGGTGGGCACCGGGGAGCTGTTTTTT.

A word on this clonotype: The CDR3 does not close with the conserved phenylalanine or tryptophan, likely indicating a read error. Here the CDR3 reads CANSLRGLPNEKLFS. Written as DNA, the CDR3 is TGTGCCAACAGCCTCAGGGGTCTCCCTAATGAAAAACTGTTTTCT. The chain couples TRBV11-2 to TRBJ1-4, with D possibly TRBD1 on 6 matching bases. This CDR3 spans 15 amino acids. Germline V lookup: CDR1 SGHAT, CDR2 FQNNGV.

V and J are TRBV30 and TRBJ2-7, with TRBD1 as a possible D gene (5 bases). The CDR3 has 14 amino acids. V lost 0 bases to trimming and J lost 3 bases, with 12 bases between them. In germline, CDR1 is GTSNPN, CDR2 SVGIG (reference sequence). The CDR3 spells CAWSVSRQGYEQYF. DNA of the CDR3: TGTGCCTGGAGTGTAAGTAGGCAGGGCTACGAGCAGTACTTC.

The CDR3 nucleotides read TGCAGCGCCCCGGGTCCAGGGGCTGAAGCTTTCTTT. Encoded protein: CSAPGPGAEAFF. The chain links TRBV29-1 to TRBJ1-1, with D maybe TRBD1 (6 bases). Germline values: CDR1 SQVTM, CDR2 ANQGSEA. This CDR3 is 12 amino acids long. The V end was cut by 7 bases, the J end by 6 bases, with 15 bases between.